A selection of T cell receptor beta chains follows, all from one sample in a study of CD8 T cells in ankylosing spondylitis. A single record per CDR3 protein comes from TCRdb applying MiXCR to the 5' RACE reads. The sample contains 130,000 or so distinct CDR3 sequences, roughly 7.3% of which appear only once. Sequences were obtained from blood, either unsorted or a sorted T cell fraction (not recorded which). These receptors originate from a male donor with ankylosing spondylitis or in good health (not recorded which). Both conserved end residues are part of each CDR3. Fields, in order: J gene, clone size, V gene, D gene, CDR3 DNA, CDR3 protein. A D gene is named only where the DNA matches it firmly. Clone sizes are given selectively: once, few, many, or a class where the clone is expanded.

j_call: TRBJ2-7
clone_size: many
v_call: TRBV7-2
d_call: -
cdr3_nt: TGTGCCAGCCGCTTAGGTGGGCTTGACTACGAGCAGTACTTC
cdr3_aa: CASRLGGLDYEQYF

j_call: TRBJ2-1
clone_size: many
v_call: TRBV20-1
d_call: -
cdr3_nt: TGCAGTGCTAGGTTGGACTACAATGAGCAGTTCTTC
cdr3_aa: CSARLDYNEQFF

j_call: TRBJ1-2
clone_size: -
v_call: TRBV12-3/TRBV12-4
d_call: -
cdr3_nt: TGTGCCAGCAGTTTACCCGACTATGGCTACACCTTC
cdr3_aa: CASSLPDYGYTF

j_call: TRBJ2-1
clone_size: many
v_call: TRBV29-1
d_call: -
cdr3_nt: TGCAGCGTTGCCGGCGCTGGGGAGCAGTTCTTC
cdr3_aa: CSVAGAGEQFF

j_call: TRBJ2-2
clone_size: -
v_call: TRBV5-1
d_call: -
cdr3_nt: TGCGCCAGCAGCTACGGGGCGAACACCGGGGAGCTGTTTTTT
cdr3_aa: CASSYGANTGELFF

j_call: TRBJ1-1
clone_size: many
v_call: TRBV18
d_call: -
cdr3_nt: TGTGCCAGCATCTCGAAATCGGGGAACACTGAAGCTTTCTTT
cdr3_aa: CASISKSGNTEAFF

j_call: TRBJ2-7
clone_size: many
v_call: TRBV7-7
d_call: -
cdr3_nt: TGTGCTAGCAGCGGCGAGATGGGGGGACAGTACTTC
cdr3_aa: CASSGEMGGQYF

j_call: TRBJ1-1
clone_size: many
v_call: TRBV28
d_call: TRBD1
cdr3_nt: TGTGCCAGCAGCCGCGGACAGGGCGGTGAAGCTTTCTTT
cdr3_aa: CASSRGQGGEAFF

j_call: TRBJ1-1
clone_size: few
v_call: TRBV7-9
d_call: -
cdr3_nt: TGTGCCAGCAGCTTAGAAAATCAGGGGAACACTGAAGCTTTCTTT
cdr3_aa: CASSLENQGNTEAFF

j_call: TRBJ2-7
clone_size: many
v_call: TRBV28
d_call: -
cdr3_nt: TGTGCCAGCAGTCAGACTAGAAAGAGCTCCTACGAGCAGTACTTC
cdr3_aa: CASSQTRKSSYEQYF

j_call: TRBJ2-3
clone_size: -
v_call: TRBV2
d_call: TRBD2
cdr3_nt: TGTGCCAGCACCCGGACTAGCGGGGCAGATACGCAGTATTTT
cdr3_aa: CASTRTSGADTQYF

j_call: TRBJ2-5
clone_size: many
v_call: TRBV29-1
d_call: -
cdr3_nt: TGCAGCGTTGATCAAGCACTAGGGTACCAAGAGACCCAGTACTTC
cdr3_aa: CSVDQALGYQETQYF

j_call: TRBJ1-2
clone_size: many
v_call: TRBV5-1
d_call: -
cdr3_nt: TGCGCCAGCCAGACCGACGGGTTCTATGGCTACACCTTC
cdr3_aa: CASQTDGFYGYTF

j_call: TRBJ1-4
clone_size: -
v_call: TRBV5-1
d_call: TRBD1
cdr3_nt: TGCGCCAGCAGCGGGACAGGGACTGAAAAACTGTTTTTT
cdr3_aa: CASSGTGTEKLFF

j_call: TRBJ1-1
clone_size: many
v_call: TRBV5-6
d_call: TRBD1
cdr3_nt: TGTGCCAGCAGCTCCTCCTGGACAGGGACGAACACTGAAGCTTTCTTT
cdr3_aa: CASSSSWTGTNTEAFF

j_call: TRBJ1-1
clone_size: many
v_call: TRBV28
d_call: -
cdr3_nt: TGTGCCAGCAGTTTATCCGGGACCGACACTGAAGCTTTCTTT
cdr3_aa: CASSLSGTDTEAFF

j_call: TRBJ1-5
clone_size: many
v_call: TRBV5-1
d_call: -
cdr3_nt: TGCGCCAGCAGCTTGGACGGGGGTTGGGGCAATCAGCCCCAGCATTTT
cdr3_aa: CASSLDGGWGNQPQHF

j_call: TRBJ2-7
clone_size: many
v_call: TRBV3-1
d_call: -
cdr3_nt: TGTGCCAGCAGCCAAGTACCTTACGAGCAGTACTTC
cdr3_aa: CASSQVPYEQYF

j_call: TRBJ2-3
clone_size: -
v_call: TRBV5-1
d_call: -
cdr3_nt: TGCGCCAGTGCGGGACAGCCCAGCACAGATACGCAGTATTTT
cdr3_aa: CASAGQPSTDTQYF

j_call: TRBJ1-2
clone_size: many
v_call: TRBV12-3/TRBV12-4
d_call: -
cdr3_nt: TGTGCCAGCAGTCAAACCGGGTCCAACTATGGCTACACCTTC
cdr3_aa: CASSQTGSNYGYTF

j_call: TRBJ1-2
clone_size: many
v_call: TRBV29-1
d_call: -
cdr3_nt: TGCAGCGTTGAGCACAGTACTAACTATGGCTACACCTTC
cdr3_aa: CSVEHSTNYGYTF

j_call: TRBJ2-3
clone_size: many
v_call: TRBV29-1
d_call: -
cdr3_nt: TGCAGCGTAAGGACCAACACAGGGATACCCACAGATACGCAGTATTTT
cdr3_aa: CSVRTNTGIPTDTQYF

j_call: TRBJ2-3
clone_size: -
v_call: TRBV5-1
d_call: TRBD1
cdr3_nt: TGCGCCAGCAGGGAGTCGACAGGGGGTCTCACAGATACGCAGTATTTT
cdr3_aa: CASRESTGGLTDTQYF

j_call: TRBJ2-3
clone_size: many
v_call: TRBV7-6
d_call: TRBD1
cdr3_nt: TGTGCCAGCAGCCCCTGGGACAGCCAATATAGCACAGATACGCAGTATTTT
cdr3_aa: CASSPWDSQYSTDTQYF

j_call: TRBJ2-1
clone_size: many
v_call: TRBV7-2
d_call: -
cdr3_nt: TGTGCCAGCAGCTTAAATCTGGCCTCCTACAATGAGCAGTTCTTC
cdr3_aa: CASSLNLASYNEQFF

j_call: TRBJ1-1
clone_size: few
v_call: TRBV18
d_call: -
cdr3_nt: TGTGCCAGCTCACCATCCCAGGCGGATACTGAAGCTTTCTTT
cdr3_aa: CASSPSQADTEAFF

j_call: TRBJ1-6
clone_size: many
v_call: TRBV20-1
d_call: -
cdr3_nt: TGCAGTGCTAGAGGAGGTCGCCAGACTAATTCACCCCTCCACTTT
cdr3_aa: CSARGGRQTNSPLHF

j_call: TRBJ2-2
clone_size: many
v_call: TRBV12-5
d_call: TRBD1
cdr3_nt: TGTGCTAGTGGTCCAGGACAGGCCCGGGAGCTGTTTTTT
cdr3_aa: CASGPGQARELFF

j_call: TRBJ1-3
clone_size: few
v_call: TRBV12-3/TRBV12-4
d_call: TRBD1
cdr3_nt: TGTGCCAGCAGGCAGGGGGCTGCTGGAAACACCATATATTTT
cdr3_aa: CASRQGAAGNTIYF

j_call: TRBJ2-1
clone_size: many
v_call: TRBV18
d_call: -
cdr3_nt: TGTGCCAGCTCACCACCGACGACCACGGTTGAGCAGTTCTTC
cdr3_aa: CASSPPTTTVEQFF

j_call: TRBJ2-1
clone_size: many
v_call: TRBV7-9
d_call: -
cdr3_nt: TGTGCCAGCAGCTCTTCCGGGACGCCGAATGAGCAGTTCTTC
cdr3_aa: CASSSSGTPNEQFF

j_call: TRBJ2-3
clone_size: many
v_call: TRBV5-1
d_call: TRBD2
cdr3_nt: TGCGCCAGCAGCTGGGGACTAGCGGGGGGCGGTGAAGATACGCAGTATTTT
cdr3_aa: CASSWGLAGGGEDTQYF

j_call: TRBJ1-2
clone_size: many
v_call: TRBV7-2
d_call: TRBD1
cdr3_nt: TGTGCCAGCAGCATCCGGGGACAGGGGACGTATGGCTACACCTTC
cdr3_aa: CASSIRGQGTYGYTF

j_call: TRBJ1-1
clone_size: many
v_call: TRBV20-1
d_call: TRBD1
cdr3_nt: TGCAGTGCTAGAGAGGGGACAGGGGTCAACACTGAAGCTTTCTTT
cdr3_aa: CSAREGTGVNTEAFF

j_call: TRBJ2-7
clone_size: few
v_call: TRBV7-2
d_call: TRBD1
cdr3_nt: TGTGCCAGCAGCAAAGCCGGGACAGGGGCCTCCTACGAGCAGTACTTC
cdr3_aa: CASSKAGTGASYEQYF

j_call: TRBJ2-1
clone_size: many
v_call: TRBV29-1
d_call: -
cdr3_nt: TGCAGCGTTGGTCGGGGAAATAAGAACCACAATGAGCAGTTCTTC
cdr3_aa: CSVGRGNKNHNEQFF

j_call: TRBJ1-1
clone_size: many
v_call: TRBV5-1
d_call: TRBD1
cdr3_nt: TGCGCCACCAGACAGGGGACAGGGGGTCCTTGGACTGAAGCTTTCTTT
cdr3_aa: CATRQGTGGPWTEAFF

j_call: TRBJ1-1
clone_size: -
v_call: TRBV3-1
d_call: TRBD1
cdr3_nt: TGTGCCAGCAGCCAATACCGGGACAGGGGGACGACTGAAGCTTTCTTT
cdr3_aa: CASSQYRDRGTTEAFF

j_call: TRBJ1-5
clone_size: many
v_call: TRBV5-1
d_call: -
cdr3_nt: TGCGCCAGCAGCTTGGATTCGGGCACTCAGCCCCAGCATTTT
cdr3_aa: CASSLDSGTQPQHF

j_call: TRBJ1-2
clone_size: many
v_call: TRBV12-3/TRBV12-4
d_call: -
cdr3_nt: TGTGCCAGCAGTCTTTGGGAAGACACCGCCACCCTACACTATGGCTACACCTTC
cdr3_aa: CASSLWEDTATLHYGYTF

j_call: TRBJ2-1
clone_size: medium-sized
v_call: TRBV20-1
d_call: TRBD2
cdr3_nt: TGCAGTGCTCCATCGGCTAGCGGGGGTGGAGAGCAGTTCTTC
cdr3_aa: CSAPSASGGGEQFF

j_call: TRBJ1-1
clone_size: few
v_call: TRBV27
d_call: -
cdr3_nt: TGTGCCAGCAGTTTCGCCGGGGGGGTGAACACTGAAGCTTTCTTT
cdr3_aa: CASSFAGGVNTEAFF

j_call: TRBJ2-3
clone_size: many
v_call: TRBV5-1
d_call: TRBD1
cdr3_nt: TGCGCCAGCAGCACGGGACAGGGGTTTTCAGATACGCAGTATTTT
cdr3_aa: CASSTGQGFSDTQYF

j_call: TRBJ2-2
clone_size: many
v_call: TRBV6-4
d_call: TRBD1
cdr3_nt: TGTGCCAGCAGTCGAAACAGGGGATCGAACACCGGGGAGCTGTTTTTT
cdr3_aa: CASSRNRGSNTGELFF

j_call: TRBJ2-7
clone_size: many
v_call: TRBV20-1
d_call: -
cdr3_nt: TGCAGTGCTAGTTTCAGGGTATACGAGCAGTACTTC
cdr3_aa: CSASFRVYEQYF

j_call: TRBJ1-6
clone_size: many
v_call: TRBV12-3/TRBV12-4
d_call: TRBD1
cdr3_nt: TGTGCCAGCAAATCGGGACAGAGGAATTCACCCCTCCACTTT
cdr3_aa: CASKSGQRNSPLHF

j_call: TRBJ2-2
clone_size: many
v_call: TRBV7-9
d_call: TRBD1
cdr3_nt: TGTGCCAGCAGCTTAGTTCGAGGGGGCGCGAACACCGGGGAGCTGTTTTTT
cdr3_aa: CASSLVRGGANTGELFF

j_call: TRBJ2-1
clone_size: many
v_call: TRBV10-2
d_call: TRBD2
cdr3_nt: TGCGCCAGCAGGGGCCTAGCGGGAGGTGGAGGTGAGCAGTTCTTC
cdr3_aa: CASRGLAGGGGEQFF

j_call: TRBJ1-1
clone_size: many
v_call: TRBV20-1
d_call: TRBD1
cdr3_nt: TGCAGTGCCACGCAGGGGGCGGAGAACACTGAAGCTTTCTTT
cdr3_aa: CSATQGAENTEAFF

j_call: TRBJ2-1
clone_size: many
v_call: TRBV15
d_call: -
cdr3_nt: TGTGCCACCAGCAGAGATAAGGGGCAGCGGCAGTTCTTC
cdr3_aa: CATSRDKGQRQFF

j_call: TRBJ1-5
clone_size: -
v_call: TRBV29-1
d_call: TRBD1
cdr3_nt: TGCAGCGTTCAGGGGGATCATGGTCAGCCCCAGCATTTT
cdr3_aa: CSVQGDHGQPQHF

j_call: TRBJ2-3
clone_size: few
v_call: TRBV5-1
d_call: -
cdr3_nt: TGCGCCAGCAGCTTGGCCGGGACCTTCACAGATACGCAGTATTTT
cdr3_aa: CASSLAGTFTDTQYF

j_call: TRBJ2-7
clone_size: many
v_call: TRBV20-1
d_call: -
cdr3_nt: TGCAGTGCTAGGACGGGGCGAGCGTACGAGCAGTACTTC
cdr3_aa: CSARTGRAYEQYF

j_call: TRBJ2-3
clone_size: many
v_call: TRBV5-1
d_call: -
cdr3_nt: TGCGCCAGCAGCCCCCGGGACGGAAGCACAGATACGCAGTATTTT
cdr3_aa: CASSPRDGSTDTQYF